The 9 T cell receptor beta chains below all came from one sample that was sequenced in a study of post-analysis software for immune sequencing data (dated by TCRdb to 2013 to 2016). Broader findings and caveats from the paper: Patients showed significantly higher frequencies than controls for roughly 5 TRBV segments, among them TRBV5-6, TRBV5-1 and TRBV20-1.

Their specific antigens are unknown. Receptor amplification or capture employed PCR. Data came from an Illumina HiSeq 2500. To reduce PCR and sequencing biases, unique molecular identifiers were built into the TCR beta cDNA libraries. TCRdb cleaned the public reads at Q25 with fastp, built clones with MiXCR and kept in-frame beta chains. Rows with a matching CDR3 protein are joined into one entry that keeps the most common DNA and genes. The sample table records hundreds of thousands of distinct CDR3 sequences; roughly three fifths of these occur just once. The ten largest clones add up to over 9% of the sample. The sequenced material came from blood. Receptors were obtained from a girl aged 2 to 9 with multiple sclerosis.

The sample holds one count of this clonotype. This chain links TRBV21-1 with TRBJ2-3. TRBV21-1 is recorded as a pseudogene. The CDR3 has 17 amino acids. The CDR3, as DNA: TGTGCCAGCAGGGGGATCGAGGAAACAACTAGCACAGATACGCAGTATTTT. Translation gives CASRGIEETTSTDTQYF.

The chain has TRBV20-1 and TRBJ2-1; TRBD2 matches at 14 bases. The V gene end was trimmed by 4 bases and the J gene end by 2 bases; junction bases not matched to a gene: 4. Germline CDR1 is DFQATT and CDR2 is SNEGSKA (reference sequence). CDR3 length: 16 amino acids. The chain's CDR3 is CSAKGLAGAPYNEQFF. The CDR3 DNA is TGCAGTGCTAAGGGACTAGCGGGAGCACCCTACAATGAGCAGTTCTTC.

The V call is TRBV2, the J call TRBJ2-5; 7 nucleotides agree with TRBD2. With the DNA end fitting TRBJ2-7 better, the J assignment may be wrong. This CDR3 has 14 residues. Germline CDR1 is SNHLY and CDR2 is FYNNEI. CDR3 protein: CASAIPTSRYEQYF. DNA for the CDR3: TGTGCCAGCGCCATTCCGACTAGCAGATACGAGCAGTACTTC.

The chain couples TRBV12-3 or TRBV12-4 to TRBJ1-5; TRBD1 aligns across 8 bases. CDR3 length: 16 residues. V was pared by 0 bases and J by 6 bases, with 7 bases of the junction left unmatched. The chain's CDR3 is CASSLAGRGTGQPQHF. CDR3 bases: TGTGCCAGCAGTTTAGCGGGAAGGGGGACAGGTCAGCCCCAGCATTTT.

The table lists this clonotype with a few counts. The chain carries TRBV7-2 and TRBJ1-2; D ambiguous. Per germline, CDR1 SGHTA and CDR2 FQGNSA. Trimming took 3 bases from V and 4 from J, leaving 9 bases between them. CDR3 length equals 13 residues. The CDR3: CASSFGQLYGYTF. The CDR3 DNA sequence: TGTGCCAGCAGCTTCGGGCAGCTCTATGGCTACACCTTC. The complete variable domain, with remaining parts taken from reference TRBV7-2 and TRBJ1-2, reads GAGVSQSPSNKVTEKGKDVELRCDPISGHTALYWYRQSLGQGLEFLIYFQGNSAPDKSGLPSDRFSAERTGGSVSTLTIQRTQQEDSAVYLCASSFGQLYGYTFGSGTRLTVV.

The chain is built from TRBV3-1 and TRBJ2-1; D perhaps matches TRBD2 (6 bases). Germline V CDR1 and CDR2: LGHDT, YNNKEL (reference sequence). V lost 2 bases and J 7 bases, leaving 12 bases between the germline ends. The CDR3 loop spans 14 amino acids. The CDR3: CASSQRAGENEQFF. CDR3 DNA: TGTGCCAGCAGCCAAAGAGCGGGTGAAAATGAGCAGTTCTTC.

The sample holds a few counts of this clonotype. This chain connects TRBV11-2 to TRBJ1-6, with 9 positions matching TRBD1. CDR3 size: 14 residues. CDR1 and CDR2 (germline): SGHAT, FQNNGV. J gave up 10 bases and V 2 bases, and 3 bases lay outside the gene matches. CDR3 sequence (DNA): TGTGCCAGCAGCTTAAACAGGGGGCAATCACCCCTCCACTTT. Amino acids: CASSLNRGQSPLHF.

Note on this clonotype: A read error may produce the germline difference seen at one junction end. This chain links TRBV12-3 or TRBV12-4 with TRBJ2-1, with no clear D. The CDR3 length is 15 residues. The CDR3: CARSFVGAGYNEQFF. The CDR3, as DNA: TGTGCCCGCAGTTTTGTAGGAGCCGGATACAATGAGCAGTTCTTC.

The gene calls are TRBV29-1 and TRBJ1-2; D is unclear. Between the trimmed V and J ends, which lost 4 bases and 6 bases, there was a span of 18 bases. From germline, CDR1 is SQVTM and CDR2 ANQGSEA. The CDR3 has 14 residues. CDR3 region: CSVGLTVGKDGYTF. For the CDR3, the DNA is TGCAGCGTTGGCCTAACGGTAGGGAAGGATGGCTACACCTTC. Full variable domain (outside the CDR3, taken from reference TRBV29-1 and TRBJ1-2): SAVISQKPSRDICQRGTSLTIQCQVDSQVTMMFWYRQQPGQSLTLIATANQGSEATYESGFVIDKFPISRPNLTFSTLTVSNMSPEDSSIYLCSVGLTVGKDGYTFGSGTRLTVV.